What follows describes a single TCR beta chain. As for treatment: randomized to nivolumab then ipilimumab (arm A) or the reverse (arm B). Between the trimmed V and J ends, which lost 5 bases and 3 bases, there was a span of 13 bases. This CDR3 contains 14 residues. Per germline, CDR1 MDHEN and CDR2 SYDVKM. Assay used: immunoSEQ multiplex PCR; TCRdb lists only in-frame clones, some missing. The top ten hold approximately 34% of the sample, which has some 20,000 clones, about 83% seen once. This specimen comes from a study of sequential checkpoint blockade in melanoma. The sample here was CD8+ T cells sorted from blood (inferred from file names), taken from a patient given nivolumab and ipilimumab in sequence. The receptor was derived from a human donor with melanoma. J is TRBJ1-1 and V is TRBV28, with D possibly matching TRBD1 (5 bases). The CDR3 loop reads CASSPRGLDTEAFF. CDR3 in DNA: TGTGCCAGCAGTCCCCGGGGGTTGGACACTGAAGCTTTCTTT. Complete variable domain (other parts from reference TRBV28 and TRBJ1-1): DVKVTQSSRYLVKRTGEKVFLECVQDMDHENMFWYRQDPGLGLRLIYFSYDVKMKEKGDIPEGYSVSREKKERFSLILESASTNQTSMYLCASSPRGLDTEAFFGQGTRLTVV.